These 26 T cell receptor beta chains were all obtained from the same sample, sequenced in a study of blood T cell repertoires in COVID-19. Produced via immunoSEQ multiplex PCR; TCRdb's table is partial and in-frame only. The sample holds around 320,000 clones, approximately 90% seen once. The sequenced material came from peripheral blood. Receptors were obtained from a man between 18 and 29 years old with active or convalescent COVID-19.

This clone was detected only once. The V call is TRBV10-2, the J call TRBJ2-1; 9 nucleotides agree with TRBD2. This CDR3 comprises 14 residues. The germline V gene has CDR1 WSHSY and CDR2 SAAADI. With V trimmed by 3 bases and J by 7 bases, 4 bases remained unmatched. The CDR3 is CASSDAGGPNEQFF. CDR3 bases: TGCGCCAGCAGTGACGCGGGGGGGCCAAATGAGCAGTTCTTC.

The chain carries TRBV12-3 or TRBV12-4 and TRBJ2-1, with D possibly matching TRBD1 (5 bases). CDR3 length: 13 amino acids. Trimming took 5 bases from V and 7 from J, leaving 12 bases between them. For the CDR3, the DNA is TGTGCCAGCAGTCTCGGAGCAGGGAATGAGCAGTTCTTC. This translates into CASSLGAGNEQFF.

The chain recombines TRBV7-3 with TRBJ2-7, with no clear D. With 2 bases removed from V and 3 bases from J, the gap between germline ends came to 8 bases. This CDR3 contains 13 residues. Germline loops: CDR1 SGHTA, CDR2 FQGTGA. The DNA for the CDR3 is TGTGCCAGCAGCTTACAACAGAACTACGAGCAGTACTTC. Protein: CASSLQQNYEQYF.

The V and J genes are TRBV10-3 and TRBJ2-1; TRBD1 aligns across 7 bases. The CDR3 covers 15 residues. From germline, CDR1 is ENHRY and CDR2 SYGVKD. The V and J ends lost 6 bases and 0 bases, in that order; junction bases with no gene match: 5. Written as DNA, the CDR3 is TGTGCCATCAGACGGGGACAGAGCTCCTACAATGAGCAGTTCTTC. This encodes CAIRRGQSSYNEQFF.

In DNA, the CDR3 is TGTGCCAGCTCATCGGGACAGTTGACTGGAAACACCATATATTTT. Translating gives CASSSGQLTGNTIYF. The genes are TRBV18 and TRBJ1-3; 7 positions match TRBD1. This CDR3 has 15 amino acids. Germline CDR1 and CDR2: KGHSH and LQKENI. V dropped 5 bases and J dropped 2; count of bases not matched to a gene: 6.

The chain recombines TRBV9 with TRBJ1-5; TRBD1 is a possible D gene (5 bases). The ends were cut back, 1 base at V and 6 bases at J, with 14 bases in the middle. CDR3 size: 15 residues. Germline V gives CDR1 SGDLS, CDR2 YYNGEE. CDR3 bases: TGTGCCAGCAGCGTATCAGGGCAGGGAAGTCAGCCCCAGCATTTT. It is translated as CASSVSGQGSQPQHF.

This clone came up once. The chain recombines TRBV12-5 with TRBJ2-3, with D possibly TRBD2 on 5 matching bases. The CDR3 runs to 13 residues. V was clipped by 3 bases and J by 3 bases, with 7 bases between them. Germline CDR1 is LGHNT and CDR2 is FRNRAP. The CDR3, as DNA: TGTGCTAGTGGTTTTGGGGAGACAGATACGCAGTATTTT. As protein: CASGFGETDTQYF.

The chain joins TRBV27 to TRBJ1-6; a weak D match, TRBD1 (6 bases). V was pared by 7 bases and J by 0 bases, with 10 bases between. In germline, CDR1 is MNHEY, CDR2 SMNVEV (reference sequence). The CDR3 covers 15 residues. The CDR3 is CASTQGGSYNSPLHF. The CDR3 DNA reads as TGTGCCAGCACCCAAGGGGGCTCCTATAATTCACCCCTCCACTTT.

The chain has TRBV28 and TRBJ1-1, with 9 nucleotides matching TRBD1. Germline lookup yields CDR1 MDHEN and CDR2 SYDVKM. Unmatched junction bases numbered 12, after V lost 4 bases and J lost 6 bases. This CDR3 is 16 amino acids long. The CDR3 region is CASSSSGTGLFAEAFF. The DNA of the CDR3 is TGTGCCAGCAGTTCCTCCGGGACAGGGCTTTTCGCTGAAGCTTTCTTT.

This chain links TRBV2 with TRBJ1-5; D may be TRBD1 (5 bases). CDR1 is SNHLY, CDR2 FYNNEI, per germline. Trimming removed 7 bases at V and 0 bases at J, with 13 bases between. The CDR3 consists of 15 residues. Here the CDR3 DNA reads TGTGCCAGCACTAGGGAGGGGACTAGCAATCAGCCCCAGCATTTT. Translated, it gives CASTREGTSNQPQHF.

V and J are TRBV2 and TRBJ1-1; 7 nucleotides align to TRBD1. V gave up 8 bases and J gave up 11 bases; unmatched junction bases: 8. CDR1 is SNHLY, CDR2 FYNNEI, per germline. The CDR3 is 11 residues long. CDR3 in DNA: TGTGCCAGCCGGAGGGACAGTAGCGCTTTCTTT. Amino acids: CASRRDSSAFF.

The chain combines TRBV7-9 with TRBJ2-7; tentatively, D is TRBD1 (6 bases). Trimming took 4 bases from V and 2 from J, leaving 9 bases between them. The CDR3 length is 13 residues. Per germline, CDR1 SEHNR and CDR2 FQNEAQ (reference sequence). This CDR3 reads CASSSGQTYEQYF. CDR3 in DNA: TGTGCCAGCAGCTCTGGACAGACCTACGAGCAGTACTTC.

The chain recombines TRBV27 with TRBJ2-1; 10 bases match TRBD1. Germline V gene sequence: CDR1 MNHEY, CDR2 SMNVEV (reference sequence). The length of the CDR3 is 15 residues. Trimming took 5 bases from V and 7 from J; bases not matched to a gene: 8. The CDR3 DNA is TGTGCCAGCAGTCGATGGACAGGGGGTAGAAATGAGCAGTTCTTC. Its protein product is CASSRWTGGRNEQFF.

The chain uses TRBV10-3 and TRBJ1-6; TRBD1 matches at 11 bases. Trimming removed 4 bases from V and 7 bases from J; junction bases left unmatched: 6. CDR3 length equals 16 residues. Germline CDR1 ENHRY, CDR2 SYGVKD. The CDR3 region is CAISVGTGGSNSPLHF. The CDR3 DNA reads as TGTGCCATCAGTGTGGGGACAGGGGGATCCAATTCACCCCTCCACTTT.

This clone was seen once. The genes are TRBV4-1 and TRBJ1-6; D is ambiguous. Germline loops: CDR1 MGHRA, CDR2 YSYEKL. V was trimmed by 0 bases and J by 0 bases, leaving 6 bases between them. The CDR3 has 16 amino acids. The CDR3 nucleotides read TGCGCCAGCAGCCAAGAACAGAGCTCCTATAATTCACCCCTCCACTTT. It translates to CASSQEQSSYNSPLHF.

The chain uses TRBV24-1 and TRBJ1-5; D gene ambiguous. CDR3 length equals 14 residues. Trimming cost V 5 bases and J 3 bases, with 10 bases left between them. The germline CDR1 and CDR2 sequences are KGHDR and SFDVKD. CDR3 sequence reads: CATSVREVNQPQHF. The CDR3 coding sequence is TGTGCCACCAGTGTCCGGGAGGTCAATCAGCCCCAGCATTTT.

The chain joins TRBV28 to TRBJ2-2; D gene ambiguous. CDR3 size: 12 residues. Germline V gene lookup returns CDR1 MDHEN and CDR2 SYDVKM. V gave up 6 bases and J gave up 0 bases, with 2 bases separating them. The CDR3 is CASSANTGELFF. The CDR3 DNA is TGTGCCAGCAGCGCGAACACCGGGGAGCTGTTTTTT.

The J gene is TRBJ1-2, the V gene TRBV9; unclear D gene. V lost 0 bases and J 6 bases, leaving 9 bases between the germline ends. This CDR3 is built from 13 residues. CDR1 is SGDLS, CDR2 YYNGEE, per germline. In DNA form, the CDR3 reads TGTGCCAGCAGCGTAGACAGAATGAATGGCTACACCTTC. This gives the protein CASSVDRMNGYTF.

The gene calls are TRBV6-4 and TRBJ2-3; TRBD2 is a possible D gene (5 bases). Trimming removed 3 bases at V and 5 bases at J, with 6 bases between. Looked up from germline, CDR1 is MRHNA and CDR2 is SNTAGT. CDR3 size: 12 residues. CDR3 in amino acids: CASSEGEDTQYF. CDR3 coding DNA: TGTGCCAGCAGTGAGGGAGAAGATACGCAGTATTTT.

The table lists this clone with a count of one. V usage is TRBV11-2 and J usage is TRBJ1-3; a possible D gene is TRBD1 (5 bases). This CDR3 is 14 amino acids long. CDR1 and CDR2 from the germline V gene are SGHAT and FQNNGV. V gave up 5 bases and J gave up 6 bases, with 14 bases separating them. CDR3 protein: CASSPRTRQNTIYF. The DNA of the CDR3 is TGTGCCAGCAGCCCTCGGACAAGGCAAAACACCATATATTTT.

This chain links TRBV7-8 with TRBJ1-6; tentative D call: TRBD1 (6 bases). The ends were cut back, 4 bases at V and 6 bases at J, with 10 bases in the middle. CDR1 SGHVS and CDR2 FQNEAQ come from the germline V gene. The CDR3 extends over 14 amino acids. This CDR3 reads CASSSTGVNSPLHF. The CDR3 coding sequence is TGTGCCAGCAGCTCGACAGGAGTTAATTCACCCCTCCACTTT.

This chain connects TRBV5-1 to TRBJ2-7; 8 bases are shared with TRBD2. Germline CDR1 reads SGHRS; CDR2 reads YFSETQ. The J segment lost 6 bases and the V segment lost 0 bases, leaving 5 bases of the junction unmatched. This CDR3 comprises 14 residues. Here the CDR3 DNA reads TGCGCCAGCAGCTTGGTGCGGGGGGTGGGCGAGCAGTACTTC. It specifies CASSLVRGVGEQYF.

The chain's CDR3 is CASSFSDRVGTEAFF. CDR3 sequence (DNA): TGTGCCAGCAGCTTTTCAGACAGGGTAGGGACTGAAGCTTTCTTT. V is TRBV2 and J is TRBJ1-1, with TRBD1 matching 7 bases. The junction had 12 bases not matched to a gene; V was cut back by 6 bases and J by 5 bases. The germline V gene encodes CDR1 SNHLY and CDR2 FYNNEI. The length of the CDR3 is 15 residues. The whole variable domain, filled in from reference TRBV2 and TRBJ1-1, reads EPEVTQTPSHQVTQMGQEVILRCVPISNHLYFYWYRQILGQKVEFLVSFYNNEISEKSEIFDDQFSVERPDGSNFTLKIRSTKLEDSAMYFCASSFSDRVGTEAFFGQGTRLTVV.

The chain employs TRBV3-1 (or the pseudogene TRBV3-2) and TRBJ1-6; 8 bases line up with TRBD1. CDR1 and CDR2 (germline): LGHDT, YNNKEL (reference sequence). After removal of 4 bases from V and 7 bases from J, the junction contained 12 bases not matched to a gene. There are 17 residues in the CDR3. The CDR3 nucleotides read TGTGCCAGCAGCCCTGGGACAGGACGTATCCTAAATTCACCCCTCCACTTT. Protein: CASSPGTGRILNSPLHF.

The J gene is TRBJ1-2, the V gene TRBV29-1; D is perhaps TRBD1 (6 bases). The V gene lost 6 bases and the J gene lost 0 bases, with 20 bases spanning the gap. This CDR3 comprises 16 residues. The germline CDR1 and CDR2 sequences are SQVTM and ANQGSEA. DNA of the CDR3: TGCAGCGTGGTTCCTCAGGACAGCCTAGCTAACTATGGCTACACCTTC. This gives the protein CSVVPQDSLANYGYTF.

The chain carries TRBV27 and TRBJ1-6; no clear D gene. CDR3 length: 13 amino acids. V shed 5 bases and J shed 9 bases, with 11 bases lying between them. Germline assignment: CDR1 MNHEY and CDR2 SMNVEV (reference sequence). The CDR3 nucleotides read TGTGCCAGCAGTATACGCTCGAGTTCACCCCTCCACTTT. It is translated as CASSIRSSSPLHF.